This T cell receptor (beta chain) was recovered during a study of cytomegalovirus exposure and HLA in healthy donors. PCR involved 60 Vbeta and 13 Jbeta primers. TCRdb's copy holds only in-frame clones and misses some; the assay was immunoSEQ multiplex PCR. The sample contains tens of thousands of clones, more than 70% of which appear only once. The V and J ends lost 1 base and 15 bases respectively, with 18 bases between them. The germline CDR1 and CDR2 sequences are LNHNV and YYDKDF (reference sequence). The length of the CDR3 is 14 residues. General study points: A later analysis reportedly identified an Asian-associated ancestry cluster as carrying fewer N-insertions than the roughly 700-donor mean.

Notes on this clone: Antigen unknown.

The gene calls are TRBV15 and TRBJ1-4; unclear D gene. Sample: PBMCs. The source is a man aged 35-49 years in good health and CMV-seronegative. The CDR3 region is CATSRASLGRSVFF. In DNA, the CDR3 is TGTGCCACCAGCAGAGCCTCACTTGGTCGTTCGGTGTTTTTT.